This T cell receptor beta chain comes out of a study of spatial heterogeneity in lung cancer. Findings and caveats of the study: Tumor mutation count correlated with how many alpha and beta TCRs expanded intratumorally.

This clonotype was observed at least ten times. What it binds is not known. Time point here: sample taken at primary tumor resection. Unique molecular identifiers tagged every individual TCR cDNA molecule. Each CDR3 protein is one row after TCRdb ran MiXCR on the 5' RACE reads. Altogether over 10,000 distinct CDR3 sequences are present, 3% to 4% being singletons, with the ten largest covering 15% to 20%. The ends lost 5 bases at V and 0 bases at J; junction bases unmatched: 4. CDR1 is MDHEN, CDR2 SYDVKM, per germline. The CDR3 covers 14 residues. The input for sequencing was lung tumor tissue, taken at surgery. The receptor was isolated from a male donor with early-stage non-small cell lung cancer. The rearrangement links TRBV28 to TRBJ2-7; TRBD1 matches 7 bases. The CDR3 is CASSTRQGSYEQYF. In DNA, the CDR3 is TGTGCCAGCAGTACACGACAGGGCTCCTACGAGCAGTACTTC.